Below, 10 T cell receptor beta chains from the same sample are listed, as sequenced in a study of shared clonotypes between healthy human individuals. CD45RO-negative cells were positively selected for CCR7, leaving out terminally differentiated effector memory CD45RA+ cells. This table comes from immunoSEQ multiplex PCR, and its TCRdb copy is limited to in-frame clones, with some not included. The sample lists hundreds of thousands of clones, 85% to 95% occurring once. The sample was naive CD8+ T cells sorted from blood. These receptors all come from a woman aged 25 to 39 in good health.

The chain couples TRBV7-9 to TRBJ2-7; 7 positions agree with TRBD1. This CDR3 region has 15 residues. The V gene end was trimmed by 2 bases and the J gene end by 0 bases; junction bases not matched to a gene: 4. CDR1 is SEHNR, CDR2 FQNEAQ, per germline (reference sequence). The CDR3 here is CASSLLGDSSYEQYF. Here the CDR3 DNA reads TGTGCCAGCAGCTTACTGGGGGACAGCTCCTACGAGCAGTACTTC. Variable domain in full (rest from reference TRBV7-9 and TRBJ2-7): DTGVSQNPRHKITKRGQNVTFRCDPISEHNRLYWYRQTLGQGPEFLTYFQNEAQLEKSRLLSDRFSAERPKGSFSTLEIQRTEQGDSAMYLCASSLLGDSSYEQYFGPGTRLTVT.

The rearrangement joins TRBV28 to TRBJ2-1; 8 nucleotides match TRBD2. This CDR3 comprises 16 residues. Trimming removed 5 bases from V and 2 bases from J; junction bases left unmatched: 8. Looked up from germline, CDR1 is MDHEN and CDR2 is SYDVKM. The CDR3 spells CASSHPLAGPYNEQFF. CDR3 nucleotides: TGTGCCAGCAGTCACCCATTAGCGGGACCCTACAATGAGCAGTTCTTC.

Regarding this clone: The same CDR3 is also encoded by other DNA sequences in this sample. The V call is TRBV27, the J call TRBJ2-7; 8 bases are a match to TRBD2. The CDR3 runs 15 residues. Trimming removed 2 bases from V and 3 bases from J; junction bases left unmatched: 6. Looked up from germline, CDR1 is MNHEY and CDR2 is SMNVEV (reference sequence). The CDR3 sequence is CASSLRLAGLYEQYF. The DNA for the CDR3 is TGTGCCAGCAGTTTAAGGCTAGCGGGTCTCTACGAGCAGTACTTC.

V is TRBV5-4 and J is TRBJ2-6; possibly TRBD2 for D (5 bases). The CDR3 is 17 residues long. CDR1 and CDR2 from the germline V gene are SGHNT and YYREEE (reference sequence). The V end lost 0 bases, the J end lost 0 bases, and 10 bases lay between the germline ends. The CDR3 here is CASSLGQRNSGANVLTF. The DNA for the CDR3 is TGTGCCAGCAGCTTGGGCCAGCGGAACTCTGGGGCCAACGTCCTGACTTTC.

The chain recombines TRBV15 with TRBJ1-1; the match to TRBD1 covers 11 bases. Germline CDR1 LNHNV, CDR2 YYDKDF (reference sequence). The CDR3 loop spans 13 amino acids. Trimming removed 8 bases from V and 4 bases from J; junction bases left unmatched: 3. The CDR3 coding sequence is TGTGCCACCCATGGGACAGGGGGCACTGAAGCTTTCTTT. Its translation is CATHGTGGTEAFF.

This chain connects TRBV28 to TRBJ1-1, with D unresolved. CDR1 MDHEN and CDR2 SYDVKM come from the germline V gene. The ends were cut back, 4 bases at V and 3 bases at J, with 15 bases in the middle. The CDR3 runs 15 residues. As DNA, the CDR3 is TGTGCCAGCAGTTCCCCGAAGAGGGAGGACACTGAAGCTTTCTTT. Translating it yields CASSSPKREDTEAFF.

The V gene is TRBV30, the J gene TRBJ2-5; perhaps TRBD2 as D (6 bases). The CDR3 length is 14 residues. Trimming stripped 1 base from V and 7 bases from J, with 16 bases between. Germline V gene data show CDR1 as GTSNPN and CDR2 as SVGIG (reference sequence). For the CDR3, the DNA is TGTGCCTGGAGTGATGGTAGCGGCGTTAGGACCCAGTACTTC. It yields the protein CAWSDGSGVRTQYF.

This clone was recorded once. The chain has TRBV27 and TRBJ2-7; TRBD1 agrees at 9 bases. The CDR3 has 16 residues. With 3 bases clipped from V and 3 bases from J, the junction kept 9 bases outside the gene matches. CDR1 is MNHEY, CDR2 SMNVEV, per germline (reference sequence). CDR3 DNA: TGTGCCAGCAGTTTCTCGCCGGGGACAGGGTACTACGAGCAGTACTTC. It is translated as CASSFSPGTGYYEQYF.

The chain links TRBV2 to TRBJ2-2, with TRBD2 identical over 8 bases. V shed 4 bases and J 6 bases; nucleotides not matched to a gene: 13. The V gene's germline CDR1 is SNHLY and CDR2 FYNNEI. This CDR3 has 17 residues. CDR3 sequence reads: CASSATRSGSSPGELFF. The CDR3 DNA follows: TGTGCCAGCAGTGCTACCCGAAGCGGGAGCAGTCCCGGGGAGCTGTTTTTT.

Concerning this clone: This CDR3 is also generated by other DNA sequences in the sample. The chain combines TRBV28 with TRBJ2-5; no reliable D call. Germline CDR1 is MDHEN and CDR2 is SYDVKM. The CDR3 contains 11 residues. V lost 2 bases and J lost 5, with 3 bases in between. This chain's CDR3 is CASSLGETQYF. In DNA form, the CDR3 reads TGTGCCAGCAGTTTAGGCGAGACCCAGTACTTC. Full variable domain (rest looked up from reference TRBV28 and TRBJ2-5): DVKVTQSSRYLVKRTGEKVFLECVQDMDHENMFWYRQDPGLGLRLIYFSYDVKMKEKGDIPEGYSVSREKKERFSLILESASTNQTSMYLCASSLGETQYFGPGTRLLVL.